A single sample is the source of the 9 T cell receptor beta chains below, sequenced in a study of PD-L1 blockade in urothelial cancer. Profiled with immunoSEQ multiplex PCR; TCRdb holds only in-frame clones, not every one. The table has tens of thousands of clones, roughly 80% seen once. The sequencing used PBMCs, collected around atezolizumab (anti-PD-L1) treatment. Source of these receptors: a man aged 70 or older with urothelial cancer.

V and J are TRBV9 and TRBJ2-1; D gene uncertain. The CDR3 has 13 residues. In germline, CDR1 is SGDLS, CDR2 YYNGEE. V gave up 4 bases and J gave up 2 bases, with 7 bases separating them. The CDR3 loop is CASSPETYNEQFF. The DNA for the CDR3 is TGTGCCAGCAGCCCCGAGACCTACAATGAGCAGTTCTTC.

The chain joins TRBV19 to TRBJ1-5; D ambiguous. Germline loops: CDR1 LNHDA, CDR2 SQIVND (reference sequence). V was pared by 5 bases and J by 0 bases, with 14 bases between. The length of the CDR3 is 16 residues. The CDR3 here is CASSASRGYSNQPQHF. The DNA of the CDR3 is TGTGCCAGTAGTGCCTCCCGGGGTTATAGCAATCAGCCCCAGCATTTT.

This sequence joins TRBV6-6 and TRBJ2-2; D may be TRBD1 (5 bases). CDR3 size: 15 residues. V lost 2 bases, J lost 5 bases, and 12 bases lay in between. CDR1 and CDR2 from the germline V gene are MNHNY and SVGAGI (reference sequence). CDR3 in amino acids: CASSYEAGYTGELFF. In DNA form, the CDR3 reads TGTGCCAGCAGTTACGAGGCAGGGTATACCGGGGAGCTGTTTTTT.

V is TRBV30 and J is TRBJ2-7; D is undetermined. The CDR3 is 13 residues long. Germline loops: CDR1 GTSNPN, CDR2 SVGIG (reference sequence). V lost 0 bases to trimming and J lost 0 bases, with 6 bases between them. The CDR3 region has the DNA TGTGCCTGGAGTGTTCAGGCCTCCTACGAGCAGTACTTC. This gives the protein CAWSVQASYEQYF. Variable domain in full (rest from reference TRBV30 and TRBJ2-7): SQTIHQWPATLVQPVGSPLSLECTVEGTSNPNLYWYRQAAGRGLQLLFYSVGIGQISSEVPQNLSASRPQDRQFILSSKKLLLSDSGFYLCAWSVQASYEQYFGPGTRLTVT.

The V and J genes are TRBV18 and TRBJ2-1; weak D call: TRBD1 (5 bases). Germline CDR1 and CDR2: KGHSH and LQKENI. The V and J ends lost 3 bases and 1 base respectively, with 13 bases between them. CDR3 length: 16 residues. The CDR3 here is CASSPNQGRSYNEQFF. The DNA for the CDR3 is TGTGCCAGCTCACCTAACCAGGGTAGGTCCTACAATGAGCAGTTCTTC.

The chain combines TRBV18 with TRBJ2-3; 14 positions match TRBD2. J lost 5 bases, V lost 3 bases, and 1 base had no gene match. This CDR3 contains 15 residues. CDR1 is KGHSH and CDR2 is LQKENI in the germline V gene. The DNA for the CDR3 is TGTGCCAGCTCACCCGGGACTAGCGGGGGAGATACGCAGTATTTT. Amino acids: CASSPGTSGGDTQYF.

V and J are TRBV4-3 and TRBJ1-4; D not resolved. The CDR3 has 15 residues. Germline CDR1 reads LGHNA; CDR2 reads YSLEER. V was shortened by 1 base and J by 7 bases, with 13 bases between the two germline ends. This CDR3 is CASSQARLEGEKLFF. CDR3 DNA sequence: TGCGCCAGCAGCCAAGCGAGGTTGGAGGGTGAAAAACTGTTTTTT.

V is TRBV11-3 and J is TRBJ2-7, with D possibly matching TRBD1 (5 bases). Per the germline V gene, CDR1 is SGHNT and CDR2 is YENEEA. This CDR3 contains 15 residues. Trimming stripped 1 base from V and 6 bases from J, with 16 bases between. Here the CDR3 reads CASSLGGSSVGEQYF. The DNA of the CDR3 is TGTGCCAGCAGCTTAGGGGGCTCCTCGGTGGGCGAGCAGTACTTC.

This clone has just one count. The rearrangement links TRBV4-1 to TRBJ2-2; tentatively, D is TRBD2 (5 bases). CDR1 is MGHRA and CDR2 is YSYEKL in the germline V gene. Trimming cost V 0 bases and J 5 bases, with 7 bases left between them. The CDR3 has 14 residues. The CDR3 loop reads CASSQDLATGELFF. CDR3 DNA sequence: TGCGCCAGCAGCCAAGATTTAGCGACCGGGGAGCTGTTTTTT.